Presented here are 25 T cell receptor beta chains from one specimen sequenced in a study of blood T cell repertoires in COVID-19. Only in-frame clones appear in the TCRdb table, and some are missing; sequencing was by immunoSEQ multiplex PCR. The sample has some 140,000 clones, around 80% seen once. Sample: PBMCs or T cells enriched from blood (not recorded which). The receptor source for this set is a man aged 40-49 years with acute COVID-19.

The chain recombines TRBV5-1 with TRBJ2-1; D gene uncertain. Germline V gives CDR1 SGHRS, CDR2 YFSETQ. The CDR3 is 14 amino acids. The V and J ends lost 2 bases and 8 bases respectively, with 14 bases between them. CDR3 amino acids: CASSFRKNTDEQFF. The DNA of the CDR3 is TGCGCCAGCAGCTTCCGGAAGAACACAGATGAGCAGTTCTTC.

The chain is built from TRBV28 and TRBJ2-1; TRBD2 might be the D (6 bases). From germline, CDR1 is MDHEN and CDR2 SYDVKM. The CDR3 is 15 residues long. The V and J ends lost 4 bases and 7 bases respectively, with 17 bases between them. The CDR3 nucleotides are TGTGCCAGCAGTTCCTCTACCTCTGGGGGGAATGAGCAGTTCTTC. This codes for CASSSSTSGGNEQFF.

This clone was recorded once. The CDR3 is CAISESASTGELFF. For the CDR3, the DNA is TGTGCCATCAGTGAGAGTGCTAGCACCGGGGAGCTGTTTTTT. The rearrangement uses TRBV10-3 and TRBJ2-2; no clear D. V gave up 2 bases and J gave up 4 bases, with 8 bases separating them. The CDR3 has 14 amino acids. Germline values: CDR1 ENHRY, CDR2 SYGVKD.

The chain has TRBV6-5 and TRBJ1-2; D may be TRBD1 (6 bases). Per germline, CDR1 MNHEY and CDR2 SVGAGI. V gave up 0 bases and J gave up 4 bases, with 15 bases separating them. The CDR3 covers 16 residues. This chain's CDR3 is CASSYSGQPNPYGYTF. The CDR3, as DNA: TGTGCCAGCAGTTACTCAGGACAGCCGAACCCCTATGGCTACACCTTC.

The rearrangement joins TRBV5-1 to TRBJ1-1; TRBD1 aligns across 8 bases. Germline V gene sequence: CDR1 SGHRS, CDR2 YFSETQ. The ends lost 7 bases at V and 3 bases at J; junction bases unmatched: 8. The CDR3 runs 14 residues. The CDR3 here is CASHKQGEDTEAFF. DNA of the CDR3: TGCGCCAGCCATAAACAGGGGGAGGACACTGAAGCTTTCTTT.

This clone was found once. The DNA for the CDR3 is TGTGCCAGCAGTTTAGTTGGGCCCTACGAGCAGTACTTC. Its translation: CASSLVGPYEQYF. The chain carries TRBV2 and TRBJ2-7; D not resolved. Germline V CDR1 and CDR2: SNHLY, FYNNEI. Trimming left V 5 bases short and J 2 bases short, with 10 bases between. CDR3 size: 13 residues.

In this sample, this clone turned up a few times. The rearrangement joins TRBV5-5 to TRBJ1-4; D ambiguous. From germline, CDR1 is SGHKS and CDR2 YYEKEE (reference sequence). The CDR3 length is 13 residues. The germline V and J ends were trimmed by 2 bases and 8 bases, with 10 bases remaining between them. In DNA, the CDR3 is TGTGCCAGCAGCTTTTCAGTCGGGGAAAAACTGTTTTTT. Amino acid sequence: CASSFSVGEKLFF. The full variable domain, its missing parts supplied by reference TRBV5-5 and TRBJ1-4, is DAGVTQSPTHLIKTRGQQVTLRCSPISGHKSVSWYQQVLGQGPQFIFQYYEKEERGRGNFPDRFSARQFPNYSSELNVNALLLGDSALYLCASSFSVGEKLFFGSGTQLSVL.

The V gene is TRBV3-1 (or the pseudogene TRBV3-2), the J gene TRBJ2-5, with TRBD2 as a possible D gene (6 bases). The ends were cut back, 3 bases at V and 2 bases at J, with 7 bases in the middle. From germline, CDR1 is LGHDT and CDR2 YNNKEL (reference sequence). This CDR3 is built from 13 residues. The CDR3 reads CASSHRGQETQYF. CDR3 nucleotide sequence: TGTGCCAGCAGCCACCGGGGGCAAGAGACCCAGTACTTC.

This clone was observed once. The chain is built from TRBV10-2 and TRBJ1-2, with 7 bases that match TRBD1. The germline V gene has CDR1 WSHSY and CDR2 SAAADI. Unmatched junction bases numbered 4, after V lost 6 bases and J lost 0 bases. CDR3 length: 14 residues. The CDR3 loop is CASSWDSANYGYTF. CDR3 in DNA: TGCGCCAGCAGCTGGGACAGCGCTAACTATGGCTACACCTTC.

V is TRBV6-1 and J is TRBJ1-1; D gene ambiguous. The CDR3 consists of 15 residues. The germline gives CDR1 MNHNS, CDR2 SASEGT. V was cut by 2 bases and J by 2 bases, with 12 bases left in between. In nucleotides, the CDR3 is TGTGCCAGCAGTGAATCAGGACGGGGAAACACTGAAGCTTTCTTT. Amino acids: CASSESGRGNTEAFF.

About this clone: Different DNA sequences within this sample yield the same CDR3. The chain recombines TRBV19 with TRBJ1-5, with D perhaps TRBD1 (5 bases). The germline V gene encodes CDR1 LNHDA and CDR2 SQIVND (reference sequence). The CDR3 length is 14 residues. V lost 3 bases and J 4 bases, leaving 10 bases between the germline ends. CDR3 DNA sequence: TGTGCCAGTAGTATCGGCCAGGGAAATCAGCCCCAGCATTTT. Its translation: CASSIGQGNQPQHF.

The gene calls are TRBV7-2 and TRBJ2-2; tentative D call: TRBD2 (5 bases). The CDR3 extends over 15 amino acids. The germline V and J ends were trimmed by 5 bases and 1 base, with 11 bases remaining between them. Germline V gives CDR1 SGHTA, CDR2 FQGNSA. The CDR3 nucleotides read TGTGCCAGCAGCCTTCGGGCGGGGAACACCGGGGAGCTGTTTTTT. Its translation is CASSLRAGNTGELFF.

The chain employs TRBV28 and TRBJ2-2; 10 positions agree with TRBD2. The V gene end was trimmed by 11 bases and the J gene end by 3 bases; junction bases not matched to a gene: 6. The CDR3 is 14 amino acids. Germline V gene lookup returns CDR1 MDHEN and CDR2 SYDVKM. CDR3: CAGSGRFYTGELFF. CDR3 sequence (DNA): TGTGCCGGTAGCGGGAGGTTTTACACCGGGGAGCTGTTTTTT.

This chain uses TRBV7-9 with TRBJ2-7, with 8 positions matching TRBD1. The CDR3 loop spans 14 amino acids. With 3 bases clipped from V and 10 bases from J, the junction kept 11 bases outside the gene matches. Germline V gives CDR1 SEHNR, CDR2 FQNEAQ (reference sequence). The CDR3 is CASSLGDRRTQQYF. The DNA for the CDR3 is TGTGCCAGCAGCTTGGGGGACAGGCGGACGCAACAGTACTTC.

The chain couples TRBV6-5 to TRBJ2-3; 9 bases map to TRBD1. The CDR3 sequence is 15 residues long. V lost 5 bases and J lost 4; bases outside the gene matches: 7. The germline CDR1 and CDR2 sequences are MNHEY and SVGAGI. DNA of the CDR3: TGTGCCAGCAGTCTACAGGGGGCGACCCCAGATACGCAGTATTTT. Translating it yields CASSLQGATPDTQYF.

This chain joins TRBV3-1 (or the pseudogene TRBV3-2) and TRBJ1-1; TRBD1 matches 7 bases. V lost 3 bases to trimming and J lost 3 bases; unmatched junction nucleotides: 4. This CDR3 contains 14 residues. Germline values: CDR1 LGHDT, CDR2 YNNKEL (reference sequence). As DNA, the CDR3 is TGTGCCAGCAGCCACACAGGGGATGACACTGAAGCTTTCTTT. It encodes CASSHTGDDTEAFF.

J is TRBJ2-3 and V is TRBV4-1, with 11 positions matching TRBD2. V was clipped by 0 bases and J by 2 bases; unmatched bases: 4. Germline values: CDR1 MGHRA, CDR2 YSYEKL. CDR3 length: 17 amino acids. CDR3 DNA: TGCGCCAGCAGCCAAGAAACTAGCGGGGGCCTCACAGATACGCAGTATTTT. This sequence encodes CASSQETSGGLTDTQYF.

The chain carries TRBV24-1 and TRBJ2-3; no clear D. This CDR3 comprises 18 residues. V was clipped by 5 bases and J by 6 bases, with 26 bases between them. Germline assignment: CDR1 KGHDR and CDR2 SFDVKD. CDR3 sequence: CATSGPSLYTYRPDTQYF. DNA of the CDR3: TGTGCCACCAGTGGCCCCTCGTTATACACTTACAGACCCGATACGCAGTATTTT.

The chain has TRBV11-2 and TRBJ1-1; D is unclear. The CDR3 is made up of 13 amino acids. Germline lookup yields CDR1 SGHAT and CDR2 FQNNGV. V shed 5 bases and J shed 6 bases, with 13 bases lying between them. CDR3 in amino acids: CASSEWEGAEAFF. DNA of the CDR3: TGTGCCAGCAGCGAATGGGAGGGCGCTGAAGCTTTCTTT.

The V gene is TRBV4-1, the J gene TRBJ1-1, with D possibly being TRBD1 (5 bases). Germline lookup yields CDR1 MGHRA and CDR2 YSYEKL. V dropped 3 bases and J dropped 5 bases, with 16 bases sitting between them. The CDR3 length is 15 residues. The CDR3 sequence: CASSHSRGRSTEAFF. The CDR3 DNA reads TGCGCCAGCAGCCACAGTAGGGGAAGGAGTACTGAAGCTTTCTTT.

This chain joins TRBV30 and TRBJ1-2; 7 bases line up with TRBD1. Germline lookup yields CDR1 GTSNPN and CDR2 SVGIG (reference sequence). Trimming cost V 1 base and J 4 bases; bases outside gene matches: 9. This CDR3 is 15 amino acids long. The CDR3 bases are TGTGCCTGGAGTGAAGGGGGCCAAGACCTCTATGGCTACACCTTC. As protein: CAWSEGGQDLYGYTF.

J is TRBJ1-1 and V is TRBV5-5; unclear D gene. Germline CDR1 reads SGHKS; CDR2 reads YYEKEE (reference sequence). The CDR3 is made up of 15 amino acids. Trimming removed 0 bases from V and 3 bases from J, with 12 bases in between. This chain's CDR3 is CASSLGELIHTEAFF. CDR3 DNA: TGTGCCAGCAGCTTGGGAGAACTAATACACACTGAAGCTTTCTTT.

In its sample, this clone was seen once. V gene TRBV27 combines with J gene TRBJ2-2, with D unclear. The CDR3 has 15 residues. The germline CDR1 and CDR2 sequences are MNHEY and SMNVEV (reference sequence). Deletions cut 3 bases from V and 0 bases from J, with 8 bases between. In DNA form, the CDR3 reads TGTGCCAGCAGTTTTTCCGGGTCGAACACCGGGGAGCTGTTTTTT. Amino acids: CASSFSGSNTGELFF.

This chain uses TRBV6-5 with TRBJ2-1; 9 nucleotides agree with TRBD1. The V gene's germline CDR1 is MNHEY and CDR2 SVGAGI. V lost 4 bases, J lost 6 bases, and 7 bases stayed unmatched. This CDR3 has 15 residues. The CDR3 reads CASSSPGQGSNEQFF. In DNA form, the CDR3 reads TGTGCCAGCAGTTCGCCGGGACAGGGTAGCAATGAGCAGTTCTTC.

The chain couples TRBV5-1 to TRBJ2-1; D may be TRBD2 (5 bases). The V end was cut by 2 bases, the J end by 9 bases, with 12 bases between. CDR3 size: 13 residues. Germline CDR1 SGHRS, CDR2 YFSETQ. CDR3 in amino acids: CASSFLLVGEQFF. CDR3 nucleotide sequence: TGCGCCAGCAGCTTTTTACTAGTCGGTGAGCAGTTCTTC.